These 23 T cell receptor beta chains share one sample of origin, sequenced in a study of cytomegalovirus exposure and HLA in healthy donors. PCR involved 60 Vbeta and 13 Jbeta primers. Here immunoSEQ multiplex PCR was the method, and the copy in TCRdb shows in-frame clones only, minus some. The sample carries about 150,000 clones, 80% to 90% recorded once. What was sequenced was PBMCs. These receptors came from a woman younger than 30 in good health and CMV-seronegative.

The chain joins TRBV5-1 to TRBJ2-1, with 10 bases matching TRBD2. With 4 bases clipped from V and 5 bases from J, the junction kept 6 bases outside the gene matches. This CDR3 comprises 15 residues. The germline V gene encodes CDR1 SGHRS and CDR2 YFSETQ. The CDR3 region is CASSLGTSDNNEQFF. Here the CDR3 DNA reads TGCGCCAGCAGCCTAGGGACTAGCGATAACAATGAGCAGTTCTTC.

This chain joins TRBV19 and TRBJ2-7; 10 nucleotides match TRBD1. V lost 5 bases, J lost 6 bases, and 10 bases stayed unmatched. This CDR3 has 15 residues. Germline assignment: CDR1 LNHDA and CDR2 SQIVND (reference sequence). CDR3 nucleotide sequence: TGTGCCAGTAGTGTGACAGGGGGCGGCTCTACCGAGCAGTACTTC. Encoded protein: CASSVTGGGSTEQYF.

Only a few counts were recorded for this clone. J is TRBJ2-2 and V is TRBV5-5; D is possibly TRBD1 (5 bases). CDR3 length equals 16 residues. Between the trimmed V and J ends, which lost 2 bases and 5 bases, there was a span of 16 bases. Looked up from germline, CDR1 is SGHKS and CDR2 is YYEKEE (reference sequence). The CDR3 reads CASSLSPGPTTGELFF. CDR3 nucleotide sequence: TGTGCCAGCAGCTTATCGCCAGGGCCTACGACCGGGGAGCTGTTTTTT.

V gene TRBV7-9 combines with J gene TRBJ1-4; TRBD1 is a possible D gene (5 bases). Germline CDR1 SEHNR, CDR2 FQNEAQ (reference sequence). The CDR3 has 15 residues. The V end lost 2 bases, the J end lost 4 bases, and 11 bases lay between the germline ends. The CDR3 nucleotides read TGTGCCAGCAGCTTACGCAGGGTTGATAATGAAAAACTGTTTTTT. This translates into CASSLRRVDNEKLFF.

The gene calls are TRBV19 and TRBJ1-4; D is unclear. The length of the CDR3 is 14 residues. Germline values: CDR1 LNHDA, CDR2 SQIVND (reference sequence). With 6 bases removed from V and 5 bases from J, the gap between germline ends came to 13 bases. CDR3 sequence: CASRNREKNEKLFF. In nucleotides, the CDR3 is TGTGCCAGTAGGAACCGGGAGAAAAATGAAAAACTGTTTTTT.

This clone was counted between two and nine times. The chain uses TRBV5-1 and TRBJ2-5; 9 nucleotides align to TRBD1. The CDR3 spans 16 residues. Germline trimming cut 5 bases from V and 4 bases from J; bases unmatched to any gene: 12. Germline V gives CDR1 SGHRS, CDR2 YFSETQ. CDR3 in DNA: TGCGCCAGCAGAAGGGACAGGGTCCCCGGGTCAGAGACCCAGTACTTC. Protein product: CASRRDRVPGSETQYF.

The J gene is TRBJ1-2, the V gene TRBV9; D not certain. CDR1 and CDR2 from the germline V gene are SGDLS and YYNGEE. V was shortened by 0 bases and J by 2 bases, with 8 bases between the two germline ends. CDR3 length: 14 residues. The DNA for the CDR3 is TGTGCCAGCAGCGTAGCTGAGTGGAACTATGGCTACACCTTC. Residues: CASSVAEWNYGYTF.

The J gene is TRBJ1-5, the V gene TRBV28; D may be TRBD1 (5 bases). V dropped 6 bases and J dropped 4 bases, with 16 bases sitting between them. The length of the CDR3 is 15 residues. CDR1 MDHEN and CDR2 SYDVKM come from the germline V gene. The CDR3 DNA reads TGTGCCAGCAGATCGACGACAGAATCTAATCAGCCCCAGCATTTT. Translating it yields CASRSTTESNQPQHF.

The DNA of the CDR3 is TGCGCCAGCAGCCCCAGATGGAGGGCTTCCGACGAGCAGTACTTC. Protein sequence: CASSPRWRASDEQYF. The chain couples TRBV5-1 to TRBJ2-7, with D maybe TRBD2 (6 bases). CDR3 length: 15 residues. Germline-derived CDR1 and CDR2 are SGHRS and YFSETQ. Trimming removed 4 bases from V and 5 bases from J, with 19 bases in between. Looking up the rest from reference TRBV5-1 and TRBJ2-7 gives the full variable domain: KAGVTQTPRYLIKTRGQQVTLSCSPISGHRSVSWYQQTPGQGLQFLFEYFSETQRNKGNFPGRFSGRQFSNSRSEMNVSTLELGDSALYLCASSPRWRASDEQYFGPGTRLTVT.

The chain links TRBV6-5 to TRBJ1-1; 7 bases line up with TRBD1. The CDR3 has 14 amino acids. Looked up from germline, CDR1 is MNHEY and CDR2 is SVGAGI. The V gene end was trimmed by 5 bases and the J gene end by 1 base; junction bases not matched to a gene: 4. The CDR3 region has the DNA TGTGCCAGCAGTAACAGGGGAGGGAACACTGAAGCTTTCTTT. This encodes CASSNRGGNTEAFF.

The chain has TRBV30 and TRBJ1-3, with D possibly being TRBD1 (6 bases). The CDR3 sequence is 14 residues long. Germline lookup yields CDR1 GTSNPN and CDR2 SVGIG (reference sequence). Between the trimmed V and J ends, which lost 5 bases and 2 bases, there was a span of 13 bases. CDR3 sequence reads: CAWSRRGPGNTIYF. Written as DNA, the CDR3 is TGTGCCTGGTCCCGCAGGGGCCCTGGAAACACCATATATTTT.

This clone was seen more than once but under ten times. The chain uses TRBV2 and TRBJ1-4, with D maybe TRBD1 (6 bases). V was shortened by 1 base and J by 7 bases, with 13 bases between the two germline ends. CDR3 length: 15 amino acids. CDR1 is SNHLY and CDR2 is FYNNEI in the germline V gene. CDR3 in DNA: TGTGCCAGCAGTGAAGGGGCAGGGGTAGGTGAAAAACTGTTTTTT. Its protein is CASSEGAGVGEKLFF.

The J gene is TRBJ1-2, the V gene TRBV7-2; the D gene is possibly TRBD1 (6 bases). The CDR3 consists of 15 residues. The germline V gene encodes CDR1 SGHTA and CDR2 FQGNSA. V lost 4 bases, J lost 4 bases, and 16 bases lay in between. This CDR3 is CASSSHTQGGYGYTF. CDR3 in DNA: TGTGCCAGCAGCTCCCACACGCAAGGGGGCTATGGCTACACCTTC.

The V and J genes are TRBV9 and TRBJ1-2; 7 bases map to TRBD1. CDR1 and CDR2 from the germline V gene are SGDLS and YYNGEE. The length of the CDR3 is 15 residues. V shed 4 bases and J 2 bases; nucleotides not matched to a gene: 8. In nucleotides, the CDR3 is TGTGCCAGCAGCCCTCGGGGACAGCAGAACTATGGCTACACCTTC. Its protein product is CASSPRGQQNYGYTF.

The V call is TRBV19, the J call TRBJ1-2, with TRBD1 matching over 7 bases. With 10 bases clipped from V and 3 bases from J, the junction kept 5 bases outside the gene matches. This CDR3 region has 12 residues. Per germline, CDR1 LNHDA and CDR2 SQIVND (reference sequence). CDR3 protein: CATRQGYYGYTF. The CDR3 DNA sequence: TGTGCCACCAGACAGGGTTACTATGGCTACACCTTC.

This chain uses TRBV5-4 with TRBJ2-1; a weak D match, TRBD2 (5 bases). CDR1 is SGHNT and CDR2 is YYREEE in the germline V gene (reference sequence). Trimming removed 4 bases from V and 7 bases from J, with 21 bases in between. This CDR3 is 16 amino acids long. For the CDR3, the DNA is TGTGCCAGCAGCCCCTACGTGGTGGGAGTGATTAATGAGCAGTTCTTC. It translates to CASSPYVVGVINEQFF.

The V call is TRBV2, the J call TRBJ2-7; TRBD1 agrees at 9 bases. This CDR3 has 14 amino acids. The germline V gene has CDR1 SNHLY and CDR2 FYNNEI. The V gene end was trimmed by 7 bases and the J gene end by 4 bases; junction bases not matched to a gene: 8. CDR3 coding DNA: TGTGCCAGCAACAGATACGGACAGGGGTACGAGCAGTACTTC. This gives the protein CASNRYGQGYEQYF.

This clone was observed once. The chain links TRBV28 to TRBJ2-1, with unresolved D. CDR3 length: 12 residues. Trimming pared 11 bases from V and 6 bases from J, leaving 14 bases between. The germline V gene encodes CDR1 MDHEN and CDR2 SYDVKM. CDR3 protein: CASVGLSNEQFF. The CDR3 DNA sequence: TGTGCCTCCGTTGGGCTATCCAATGAGCAGTTCTTC.

V and J are TRBV28 and TRBJ1-1, with a tentative D call TRBD1 (5 bases). Looked up from germline, CDR1 is MDHEN and CDR2 is SYDVKM. This CDR3 has 14 residues. Trimming removed 3 bases at V and 1 base at J, with 9 bases between. CDR3 sequence: CASSFSGQNTEAFF. The CDR3 bases are TGTGCCAGCAGTTTCTCTGGACAGAACACTGAAGCTTTCTTT.

The CDR3 protein is CAIGSPSGANVLTF. The DNA for the CDR3 is TGTGCCATCGGCAGTCCCTCTGGGGCCAACGTCCTGACTTTC. The chain has TRBV10-3 and TRBJ2-6; D call uncertain. The CDR3 spans 14 residues. Trimming removed 8 bases from V and 0 bases from J, with 8 bases in between. Germline values: CDR1 ENHRY, CDR2 SYGVKD.

A few counts support this clone. This chain uses TRBV5-4 with TRBJ1-4, with 7 bases aligning to TRBD1. The J segment lost 3 bases and the V segment lost 5 bases, leaving 7 bases of the junction unmatched. The germline V gene encodes CDR1 SGHNT and CDR2 YYREEE (reference sequence). The CDR3 is 15 residues long. The CDR3, as DNA: TGTGCCAGCAGTTCGAGGGGGCTGGCTAATGAAAAACTGTTTTTT. Amino acids: CASSSRGLANEKLFF.

The genes are TRBV7-2 and TRBJ1-2, with 11 nucleotides matching TRBD1. From germline, CDR1 is SGHTA and CDR2 FQGNSA. The CDR3 runs 14 residues. The V gene end was trimmed by 1 base and the J gene end by 7 bases; junction bases not matched to a gene: 2. CDR3 amino acids: CASSLGTGGRGYTF. CDR3 in DNA: TGTGCCAGCAGCTTAGGGACAGGGGGCCGTGGCTACACCTTC.

J is TRBJ2-3 and V is TRBV18, with 8 bases fitting TRBD1. V was clipped by 6 bases and J by 6 bases; unmatched bases: 11. This CDR3 contains 15 residues. Per germline, CDR1 KGHSH and CDR2 LQKENI. The CDR3 DNA reads as TGTGCCAGCTCCCCAGACAGGGGCGATGTGGATACGCAGTATTTT. As protein: CASSPDRGDVDTQYF.